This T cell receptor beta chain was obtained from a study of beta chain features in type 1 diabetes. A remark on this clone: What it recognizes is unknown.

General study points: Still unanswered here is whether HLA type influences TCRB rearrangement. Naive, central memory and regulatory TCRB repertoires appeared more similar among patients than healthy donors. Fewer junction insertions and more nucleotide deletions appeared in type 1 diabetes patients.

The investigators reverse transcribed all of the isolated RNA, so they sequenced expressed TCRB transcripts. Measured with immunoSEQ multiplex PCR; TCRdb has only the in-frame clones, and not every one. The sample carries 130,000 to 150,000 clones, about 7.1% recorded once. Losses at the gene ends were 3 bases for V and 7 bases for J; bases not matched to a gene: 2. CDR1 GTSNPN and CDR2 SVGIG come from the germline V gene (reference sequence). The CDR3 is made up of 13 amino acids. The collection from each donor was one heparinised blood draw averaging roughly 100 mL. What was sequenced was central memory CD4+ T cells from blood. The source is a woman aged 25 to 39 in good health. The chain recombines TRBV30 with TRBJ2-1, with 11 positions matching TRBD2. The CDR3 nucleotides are TGTGCCTGGAGACTAGCGGGGGTGAATGAGCAGTTCTTC. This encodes CAWRLAGVNEQFF.